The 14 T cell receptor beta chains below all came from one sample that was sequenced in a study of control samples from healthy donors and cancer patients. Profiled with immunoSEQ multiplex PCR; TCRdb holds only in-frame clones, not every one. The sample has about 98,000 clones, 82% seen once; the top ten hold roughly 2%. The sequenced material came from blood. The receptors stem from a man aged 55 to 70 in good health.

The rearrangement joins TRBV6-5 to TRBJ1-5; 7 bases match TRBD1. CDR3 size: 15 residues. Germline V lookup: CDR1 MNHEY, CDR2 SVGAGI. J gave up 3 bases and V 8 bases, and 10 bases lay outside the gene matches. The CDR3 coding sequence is TGTGCCAGCCAGGGGGGCATGGGTCCCAATCAGCCCCAGCATTTT. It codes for CASQGGMGPNQPQHF.

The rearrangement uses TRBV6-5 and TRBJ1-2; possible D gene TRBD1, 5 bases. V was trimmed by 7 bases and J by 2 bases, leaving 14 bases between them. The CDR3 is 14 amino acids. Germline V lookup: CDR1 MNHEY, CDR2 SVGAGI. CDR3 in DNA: TGTGCCAGCACCCGGACATCCTACAACTATGGCTACACCTTC. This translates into CASTRTSYNYGYTF.

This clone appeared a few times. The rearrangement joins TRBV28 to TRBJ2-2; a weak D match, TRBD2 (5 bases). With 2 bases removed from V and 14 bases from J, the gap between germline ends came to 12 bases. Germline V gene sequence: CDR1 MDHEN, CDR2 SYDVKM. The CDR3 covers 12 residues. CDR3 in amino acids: CASSLLTGNLFF. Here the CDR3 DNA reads TGTGCCAGCAGTTTACTCACGGGAAACCTGTTTTTT.

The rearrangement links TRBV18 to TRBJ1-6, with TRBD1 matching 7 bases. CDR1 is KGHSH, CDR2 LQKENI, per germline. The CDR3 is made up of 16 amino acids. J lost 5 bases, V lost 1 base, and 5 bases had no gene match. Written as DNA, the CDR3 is TGTGCCAGCTCACCACAGGGGGCGGGAAATAATTCACCCCTCCACTTT. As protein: CASSPQGAGNNSPLHF. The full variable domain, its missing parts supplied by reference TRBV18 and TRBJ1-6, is NAGVMQNPRHLVRRRGQEARLRCSPMKGHSHVYWYRQLPEEGLKFMVYLQKENIIDESGMPKERFSAEFPKEGPSILRIQQVVRGDSAAYFCASSPQGAGNNSPLHFGNGTRLTVT.

This CDR3 is CASSPWDTSLEDTQYF. Here the CDR3 DNA reads TGTGCCAGCAGCCCGTGGGACACTTCCCTCGAAGATACGCAGTATTTT. The chain uses TRBV14 and TRBJ2-3, with D possibly matching TRBD1 (6 bases). Trimming stripped 4 bases from V and 5 bases from J, with 19 bases between. CDR1 and CDR2 from the germline V gene are SGHDN and FVKESK. The CDR3 is 16 amino acids.

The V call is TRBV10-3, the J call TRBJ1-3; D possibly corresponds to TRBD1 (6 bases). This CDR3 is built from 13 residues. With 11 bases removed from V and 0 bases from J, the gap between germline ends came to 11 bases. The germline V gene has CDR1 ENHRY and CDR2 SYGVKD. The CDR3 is CAGQGYSGNTIYF. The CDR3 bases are TGTGCCGGCCAGGGGTACTCTGGAAACACCATATATTTT.

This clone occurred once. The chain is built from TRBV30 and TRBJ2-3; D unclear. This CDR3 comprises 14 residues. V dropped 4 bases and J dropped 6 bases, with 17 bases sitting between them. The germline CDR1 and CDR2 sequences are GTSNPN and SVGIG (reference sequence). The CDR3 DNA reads TGTGCCTGGACTGACCCCAGAACGAGGGATACGCAGTATTTT. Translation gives CAWTDPRTRDTQYF.

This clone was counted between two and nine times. The CDR3 region is CASSLAGNYSPLHF. CDR3 nucleotide sequence: TGTGCCAGCAGCTTAGCCGGAAACTATTCACCCCTCCACTTT. J is TRBJ1-6 and V is TRBV7-8; D gene ambiguous. Between the trimmed V and J ends, which lost 0 bases and 8 bases, there was a span of 8 bases. The CDR3 has 14 residues. Germline V gene sequence: CDR1 SGHVS, CDR2 FQNEAQ.

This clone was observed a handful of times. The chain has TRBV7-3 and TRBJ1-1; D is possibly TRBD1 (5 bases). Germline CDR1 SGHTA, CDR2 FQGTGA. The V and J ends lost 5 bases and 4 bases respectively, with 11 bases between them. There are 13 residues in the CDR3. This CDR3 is CASSERGLTEAFF. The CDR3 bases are TGTGCCAGCAGCGAGAGGGGTCTCACTGAAGCTTTCTTT. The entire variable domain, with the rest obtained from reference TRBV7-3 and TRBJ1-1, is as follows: GAGVSQTPSNKVTEKGKYVELRCDPISGHTALYWYRQSLGQGPEFLIYFQGTGAADDSGLPNDRFFAVRPEGSVSTLKIQRTERGDSAVYLCASSERGLTEAFFGQGTRLTVV.

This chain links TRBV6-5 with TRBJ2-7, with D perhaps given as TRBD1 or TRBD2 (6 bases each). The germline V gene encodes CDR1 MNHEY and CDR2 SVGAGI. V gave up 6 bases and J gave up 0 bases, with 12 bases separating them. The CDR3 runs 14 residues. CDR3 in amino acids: CASRKGGFSYEQYF. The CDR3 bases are TGTGCCAGCAGAAAGGGGGGCTTCTCCTACGAGCAGTACTTC.

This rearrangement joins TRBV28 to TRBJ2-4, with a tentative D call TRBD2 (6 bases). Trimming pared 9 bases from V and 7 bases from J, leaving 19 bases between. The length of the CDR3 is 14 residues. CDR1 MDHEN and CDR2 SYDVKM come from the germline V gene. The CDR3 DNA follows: TGTGCCAGTGGGAGGCAGGGAGGTTGGAACATTCAGTACTTC. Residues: CASGRQGGWNIQYF.

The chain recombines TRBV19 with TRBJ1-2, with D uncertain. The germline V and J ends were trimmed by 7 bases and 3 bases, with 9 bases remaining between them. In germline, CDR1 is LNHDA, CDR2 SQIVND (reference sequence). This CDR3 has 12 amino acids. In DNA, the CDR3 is TGTGCCAGTAAGGTGGGAGACTATGGCTACACCTTC. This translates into CASKVGDYGYTF.

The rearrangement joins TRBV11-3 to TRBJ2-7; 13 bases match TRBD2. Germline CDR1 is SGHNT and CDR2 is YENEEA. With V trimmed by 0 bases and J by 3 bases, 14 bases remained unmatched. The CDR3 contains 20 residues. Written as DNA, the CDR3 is TGTGCCAGCAGCTTAGACCCCGGGACTAGCGGGACCCCTAACTACTACGAGCAGTACTTC. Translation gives CASSLDPGTSGTPNYYEQYF.

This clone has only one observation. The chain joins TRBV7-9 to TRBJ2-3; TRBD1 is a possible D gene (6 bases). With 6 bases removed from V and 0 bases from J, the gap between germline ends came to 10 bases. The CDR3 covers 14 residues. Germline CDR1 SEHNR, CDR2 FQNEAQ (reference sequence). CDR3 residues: CASRDSLSTDTQYF. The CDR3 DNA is TGTGCCAGCAGGGACAGCCTAAGCACAGATACGCAGTATTTT.